The 7 T cell receptor beta chains below all came from one sample that was sequenced in a study of blood T cell repertoires in COVID-19 (dated by TCRdb to between 2020 and 2021). Library preparation employed the immunoSEQ multiplex PCR assay. The source is immuneACCESS, and TCRdb retained only in-frame sequences with V and J called. Part of the clones is not carried over; for the studies checked, unresolved V genes explain less than half of this, and the remainder is unexplained. This sample lists about 140,000 clones; about 83% were detected once. The biggest ten clones account for about 1.4% of the sample. The sample taken for sequencing was peripheral blood. These receptors originate from a human donor in a cohort sampled during active COVID-19.

This chain links TRBV28 with TRBJ1-2, with 7 positions matching TRBD1. Germline trimming cut 4 bases from V and 8 bases from J; bases unmatched to any gene: 10. The CDR3 length is 14 residues. The germline gives CDR1 MDHEN, CDR2 SYDVKM. CDR3 region: CASSYQGGGVGYTF. The CDR3 nucleotides read TGTGCCAGCAGTTATCAGGGGGGCGGGGTCGGCTACACCTTC.

V and J are TRBV6-1 and TRBJ2-3; 16 bases are a match to TRBD2. The germline gives CDR1 MNHNS, CDR2 SASEGT. J lost 6 bases, V lost 4 bases, and 4 bases had no gene match. CDR3 length equals 16 residues. The CDR3 loop reads CASSVGLAGGRDTQYF. For the CDR3, the DNA is TGTGCCAGCAGTGTGGGACTAGCGGGAGGGAGGGATACGCAGTATTTT.

The chain is built from TRBV28 and TRBJ1-6; no clear D gene. Germline V gives CDR1 MDHEN, CDR2 SYDVKM. There are 15 residues in the CDR3. Trimming left V 6 bases short and J 0 bases short, with 9 bases between. The chain's CDR3 is CASRKGSSYNSPLHF. The CDR3 coding sequence is TGTGCCAGCAGGAAAGGGAGCTCCTATAATTCACCCCTCCACTTT.

This clone was seen a single time. The gene calls are TRBV27 and TRBJ2-7; D might be TRBD1 (6 bases). CDR3 size: 14 residues. V was pared by 5 bases and J by 6 bases, with 17 bases between. The germline gives CDR1 MNHEY, CDR2 SMNVEV (reference sequence). The CDR3 DNA sequence: TGTGCCAGCAGTCCTCGAACAGGGCCTGGCGAGCAGTACTTC. Translated: CASSPRTGPGEQYF.

The rearrangement uses TRBV5-1 and TRBJ2-5, with TRBD1 matching 8 bases. The CDR3 consists of 13 residues. Germline lookup yields CDR1 SGHRS and CDR2 YFSETQ. The V gene end was trimmed by 4 bases and the J gene end by 5 bases; junction bases not matched to a gene: 4. CDR3 protein: CASSVDRGETQYF. The CDR3 coding sequence is TGCGCCAGCAGCGTAGACAGGGGCGAGACCCAGTACTTC.

There are a few counts of this clone. The chain combines TRBV2 with TRBJ1-5, with 7 bases that match TRBD1. V gave up 4 bases and J gave up 5 bases; unmatched junction bases: 5. This CDR3 is 14 amino acids long. Germline loops: CDR1 SNHLY, CDR2 FYNNEI. Here the CDR3 DNA reads TGTGCCAGCAGTGGACAGGGTAGGGATCAGCCCCAGCATTTT. Protein: CASSGQGRDQPQHF.

The chain recombines TRBV5-1 with TRBJ2-3; 7 positions match TRBD2. V gave up 0 bases and J gave up 4 bases; unmatched junction bases: 5. This CDR3 is 15 amino acids long. Germline-derived CDR1 and CDR2 are SGHRS and YFSETQ. CDR3 DNA sequence: TGCGCCAGCAGCTTGGTTGGGACTAATCCAGATACGCAGTATTTT. Translated, it gives CASSLVGTNPDTQYF. The whole variable domain, filled in from reference TRBV5-1 and TRBJ2-3, reads KAGVTQTPRYLIKTRGQQVTLSCSPISGHRSVSWYQQTPGQGLQFLFEYFSETQRNKGNFPGRFSGRQFSNSRSEMNVSTLELGDSALYLCASSLVGTNPDTQYFGPGTRLTVL.